This T cell receptor (beta chain) emerged from a study of blood T cell repertoires in COVID-19 (dated by TCRdb to about 2020). The study in broad terms: Samples covering the acute and convalescent phases of COVID-19 were provided by collaborators in the United States, Italy and Spain. Sample metadata almost always included a de-identified subject ID, COVID-19 status, age in years and sex. Deeply sampled blood TCRbeta repertoires from subjects exposed to, actively infected with, or recovered from COVID-19 were included in the dataset. Where HLA class I and class II types were available, the types were taken from metadata supplied by the sample provider, not from assay-based typing. A freely available public database, intended as a resource for researchers studying the immune response to SARS-CoV-2, is where the repertoires were released. The material from the prospective study consisted of cDNA or gDNA derived from T cells, B-cell-depleted T cells, or PBMCs. Samples were obtained from the ongoing ImmuneRACE study (first 160 participants) and from 950 to 1,500 subjects provided by 6 global collaborators. What the authors observed across the whole study: The amount of clinical and demographic metadata varied by source and participant and was provided uncurated.

Samples from volunteer blood donors who had recovered from COVID-19 were contributed by a second Seattle source. Whole blood was collected in K2EDTA tubes by collaborating institutions according to the institutions' own protocols. For TCRbeta analysis, collaborators shipped samples as frozen whole blood, isolated PBMCs, or DNA extracted from either of those sample types. The immunoSEQ Assay, a bias-controlled multiplex PCR, was used to amplify TCRbeta CDR3 regions from genomic DNA. For the original study's pipeline: The number of nucleated cells in each sample was estimated from the amplification of reference gene primers within the assay. To quantify the absolute abundance of each unique TCRbeta CDR3 rearrangement, sequence reads were collapsed and filtered. Productive Simpson clonality was computed per sample as the square root of Simpson's diversity index over productive rearrangements. The table was pulled from immuneACCESS by TCRdb, which kept in-frame rearrangements only. Such tables lose some clones; where checked, under half of the loss comes from unresolved V genes, and the rest has no known cause. That table furnishes V, J and clone size, whereas the DNA furnished D and trimming. In this sample the table shows about 330,000 clones, around 90% of which occur a single time. The ten largest clones represent around 6% of the sample.

Taken from cysteine to phenylalanine, the CDR3 has 12 residues. CDR3 DNA is the only sequence kept; it has 36 bases, read in frame from the first base. V lost 0 bases and J lost 7 bases; the stretch between them is 7 bases long. In the germline V gene, CDR1 corresponds to SGHRS and CDR2 to YFSETQ. A note on this clone: The target of this receptor is not known. The sample holds no much larger clone one base away, and base qualities are not on file.

This clonotype was obtained from a young man who had recovered from COVID-19. The sequence links TRBV5-1 to TRBJ1-1; the D gene lacks a confident call. The sequenced sample consisted of peripheral blood. DNA sequence: TGCGCCAGCAGCTTGGACGGACTTGAAGCTTTCTTT. This yields the protein CASSLDGLEAFF.